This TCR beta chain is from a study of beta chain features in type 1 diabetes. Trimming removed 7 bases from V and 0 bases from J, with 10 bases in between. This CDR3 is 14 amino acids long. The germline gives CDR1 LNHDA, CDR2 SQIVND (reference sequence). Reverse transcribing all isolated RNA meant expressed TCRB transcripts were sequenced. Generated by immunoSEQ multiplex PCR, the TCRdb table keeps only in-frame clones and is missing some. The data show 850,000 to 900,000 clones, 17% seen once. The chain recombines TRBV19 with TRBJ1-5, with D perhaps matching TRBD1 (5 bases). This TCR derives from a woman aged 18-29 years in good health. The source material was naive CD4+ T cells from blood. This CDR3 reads CASKRGNSNQPQHF. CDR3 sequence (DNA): TGTGCCAGTAAGAGGGGTAATAGCAATCAGCCCCAGCATTTT.